This TCR beta chain was documented in a study of T cell repertoires in cytomegalovirus infection. For the study at large: CMV infection together with matching HLA type was indicated by public TCR beta signatures.

General study points: Pooled public TCR beta family frequency picked out CMV carriers with the relevant HLA.

Deletions cut 1 base from V and 8 bases from J, with 6 bases between. The CDR3 consists of 12 residues. Germline CDR1 is SGHTA and CDR2 is FQGNSA. In TCRdb, the reads were re-called with MiXCR into one record per CDR3 protein. The sample lists approximately 500,000 distinct CDR3 sequences, approximately 10% occurring once. This clonotype has a count of ten or more. Its antigen is as yet unknown. Sample: PBMCs. This chain links TRBV7-2 with TRBJ1-5; D is undetermined. The clonotype originates from a human donor in good health (CMV status not recorded). Some clones in this sample may be carry-over from other donors' samples. CDR3 sequence (DNA): TGTGCCAGCAGCTTAGGAGGGAAGCCCCAGCATTTT. It encodes CASSLGGKPQHF.